The source of this T cell receptor (beta chain) is a study of CD8 T cells in ankylosing spondylitis. Study observations and caveats: Disease-linked clones proved CD8+ and comparatively uncommon in peripheral blood.

The germline CDR1 and CDR2 sequences are MDHEN and SYDVKM. This CDR3 is built from 14 residues. Trimming pared 7 bases from V and 5 bases from J, leaving 18 bases between. As concerns this clonotype: Its antigen is unknown.

TCRdb fed the 5' RACE reads into MiXCR, producing one record per CDR3 protein. The sample carries roughly 150,000 distinct CDR3 sequences, approximately 10% recorded once. The chain combines TRBV28 with TRBJ2-7; perhaps D is TRBD1 or TRBD2 (5 bases each). Sequencing was carried out using blood, either unsorted or a sorted T cell fraction (not recorded which). The TCR was taken from a female donor with ankylosing spondylitis or in good health (not recorded which). CDR3: CASINPVMGDEQYF. The DNA of the CDR3 is TGTGCCAGCATAAATCCGGTAATGGGGGACGAGCAGTACTTC.